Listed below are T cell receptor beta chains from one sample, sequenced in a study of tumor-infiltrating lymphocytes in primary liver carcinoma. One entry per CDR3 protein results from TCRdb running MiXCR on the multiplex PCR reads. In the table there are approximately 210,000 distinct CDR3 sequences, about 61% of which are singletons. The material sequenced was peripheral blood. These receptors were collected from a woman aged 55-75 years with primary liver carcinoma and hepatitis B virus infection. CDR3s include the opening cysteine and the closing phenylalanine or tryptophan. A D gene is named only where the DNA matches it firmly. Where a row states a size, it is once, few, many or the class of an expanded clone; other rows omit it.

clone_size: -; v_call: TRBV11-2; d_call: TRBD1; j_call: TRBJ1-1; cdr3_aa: CASSLVVIGGTEVFF
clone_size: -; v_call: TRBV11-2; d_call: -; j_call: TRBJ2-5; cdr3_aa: CVSRPQRTQETQYF
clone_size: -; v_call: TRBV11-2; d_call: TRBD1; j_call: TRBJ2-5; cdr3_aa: CASGLLGQGWLETQYF
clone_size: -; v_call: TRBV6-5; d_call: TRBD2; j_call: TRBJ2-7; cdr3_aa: CASSYPETGGYEQYF
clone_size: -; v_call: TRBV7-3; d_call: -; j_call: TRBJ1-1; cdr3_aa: CASSLLGGGTEAFF
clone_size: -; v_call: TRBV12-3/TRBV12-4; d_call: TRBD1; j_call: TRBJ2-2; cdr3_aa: CASCATPDRGDTGELFF
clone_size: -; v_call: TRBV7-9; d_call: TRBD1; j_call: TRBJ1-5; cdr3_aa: CACSLALGQGDQPQHF
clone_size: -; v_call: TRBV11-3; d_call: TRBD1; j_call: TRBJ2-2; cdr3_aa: CASSLAGGTGRLFF
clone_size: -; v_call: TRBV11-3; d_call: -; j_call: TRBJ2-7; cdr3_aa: CPSGLDGFEQYF
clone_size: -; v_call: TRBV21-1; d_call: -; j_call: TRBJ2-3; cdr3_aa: CASSTQDRTCTDTQYF
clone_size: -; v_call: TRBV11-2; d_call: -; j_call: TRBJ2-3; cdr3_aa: CASTTRTIGRQNTQYF
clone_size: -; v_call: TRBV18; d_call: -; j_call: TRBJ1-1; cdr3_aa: CASSPGSGRMNTEAFF
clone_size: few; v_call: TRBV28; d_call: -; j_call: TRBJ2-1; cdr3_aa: CASSRHNEQFF
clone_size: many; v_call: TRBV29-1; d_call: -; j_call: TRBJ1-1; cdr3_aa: CSVDSGSTEAFF
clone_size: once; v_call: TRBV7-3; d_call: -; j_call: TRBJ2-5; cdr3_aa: CASSLSPGKETQYF
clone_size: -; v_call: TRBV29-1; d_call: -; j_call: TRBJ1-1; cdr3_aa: CSVIGNTEAFF
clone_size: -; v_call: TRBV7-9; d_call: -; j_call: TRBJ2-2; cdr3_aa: CASSLGSPGELFF
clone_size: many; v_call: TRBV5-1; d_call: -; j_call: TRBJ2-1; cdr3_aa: CASSLGDSFYNEQFF
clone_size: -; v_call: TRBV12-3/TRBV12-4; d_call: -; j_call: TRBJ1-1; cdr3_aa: CASSLGSTNIEAFF
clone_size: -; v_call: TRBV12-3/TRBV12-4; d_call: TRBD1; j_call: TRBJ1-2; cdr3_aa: CASSPGTGGDGYTF
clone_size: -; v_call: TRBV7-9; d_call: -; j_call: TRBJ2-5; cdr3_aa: CASSPVGRETQYF
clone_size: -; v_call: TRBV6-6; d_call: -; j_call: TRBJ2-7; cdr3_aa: CASKLGRTYEQYF
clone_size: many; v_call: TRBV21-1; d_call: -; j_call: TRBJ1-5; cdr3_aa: CASPATNQPQHF
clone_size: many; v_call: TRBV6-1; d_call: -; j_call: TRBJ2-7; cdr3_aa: CASSARQASYEQYF
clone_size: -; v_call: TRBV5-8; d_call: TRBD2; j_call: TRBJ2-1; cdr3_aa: CASSHGLALGSYNEQFF
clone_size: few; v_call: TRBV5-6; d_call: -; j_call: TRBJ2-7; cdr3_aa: CASSPPQGHYEQYF
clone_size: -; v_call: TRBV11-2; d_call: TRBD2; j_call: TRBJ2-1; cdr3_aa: CASSLRIGRASNEQFF
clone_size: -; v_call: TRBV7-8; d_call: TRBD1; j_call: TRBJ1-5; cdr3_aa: CTSSTSGGDQPQHF
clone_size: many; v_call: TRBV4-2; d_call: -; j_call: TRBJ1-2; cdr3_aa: CASSQGDAVYGYTF
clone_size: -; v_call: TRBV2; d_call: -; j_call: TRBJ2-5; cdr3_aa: CASGGLSEETQYF
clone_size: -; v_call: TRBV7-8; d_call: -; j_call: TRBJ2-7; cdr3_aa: CASSIDRGPYEPYF
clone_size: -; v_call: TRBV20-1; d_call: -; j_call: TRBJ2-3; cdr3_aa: CSAIPFRGNTDTQYF
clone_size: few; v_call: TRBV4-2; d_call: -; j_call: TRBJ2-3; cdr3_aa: CASSQNTASTDTQYF
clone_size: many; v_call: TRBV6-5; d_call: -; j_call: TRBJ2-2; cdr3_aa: CASSYSSGGGTGELFF
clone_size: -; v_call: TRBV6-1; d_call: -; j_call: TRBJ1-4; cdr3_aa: CASNAALGSINEKLFF
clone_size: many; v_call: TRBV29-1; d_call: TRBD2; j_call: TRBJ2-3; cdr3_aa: CSATGTSTDTQYF
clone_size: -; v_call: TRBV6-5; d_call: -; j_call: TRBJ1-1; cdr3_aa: CASSYQDGLNAEAFF
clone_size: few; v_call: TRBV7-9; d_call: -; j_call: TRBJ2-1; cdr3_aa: CASSLGGIEQFF
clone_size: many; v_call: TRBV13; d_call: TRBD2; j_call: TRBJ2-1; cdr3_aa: CASSPGLAGPYNEQFF
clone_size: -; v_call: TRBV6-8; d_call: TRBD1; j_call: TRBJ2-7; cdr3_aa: CSSSFGDRGSDEQYF
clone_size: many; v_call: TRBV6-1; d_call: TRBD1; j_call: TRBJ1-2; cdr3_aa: CASSPDRDYGYTF
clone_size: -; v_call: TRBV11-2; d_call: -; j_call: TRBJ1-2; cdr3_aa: CASGIGSGYTF
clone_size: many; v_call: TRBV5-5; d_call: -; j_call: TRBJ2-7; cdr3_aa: CASSLGPDSRTYEQYF
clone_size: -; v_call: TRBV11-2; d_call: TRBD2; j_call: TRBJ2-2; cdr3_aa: CASSLTAGLVTRELFF
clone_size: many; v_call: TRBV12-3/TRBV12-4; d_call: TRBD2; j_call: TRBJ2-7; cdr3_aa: CASSSQGSGLAGIYEQYF
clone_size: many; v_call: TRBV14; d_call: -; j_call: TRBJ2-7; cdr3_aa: CASQQVNSYEQYF
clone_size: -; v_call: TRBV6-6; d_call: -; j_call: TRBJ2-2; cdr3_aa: CASSQVRGEAVGGLFF
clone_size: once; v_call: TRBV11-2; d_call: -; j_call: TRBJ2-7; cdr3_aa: CAISHTSHGSYEQYF